Presented here are 25 T cell receptor beta chains from one specimen sequenced in a study of PD-L1 blockade in urothelial cancer. The time point is: pretreatment peripheral blood. The assay was immunoSEQ multiplex PCR, and TCRdb's table has in-frame clones only and misses some. The sample consists of 70,000 to 75,000 clones, roughly 88% of them appearing once. Sequencing used PBMCs, obtained around atezolizumab (anti-PD-L1) treatment. All receptors come from a man in his 70s with urothelial cancer.

The chain combines TRBV18 with TRBJ2-1; TRBD1 aligns across 11 bases. CDR1 and CDR2 from the germline V gene are KGHSH and LQKENI. The CDR3 length is 22 residues. The trim removed 0 bases at V and 0 bases at J, leaving 16 bases unmatched. This CDR3 is CASSPPRGTGGSGASSYNEQFF. The CDR3 DNA reads TGTGCCAGCTCACCACCGAGGGGGACAGGGGGGTCTGGCGCCAGCTCCTACAATGAGCAGTTCTTC.

The V call is TRBV15, the J call TRBJ1-3, with D unresolved. V was trimmed by 0 bases and J by 0 bases, leaving 12 bases between them. The CDR3 spans 17 residues. The germline V gene encodes CDR1 LNHNV and CDR2 YYDKDF (reference sequence). This CDR3 reads CATSRDKKESSGNTIYF. Written as DNA, the CDR3 is TGTGCCACCAGCAGAGATAAGAAGGAGAGCTCTGGAAACACCATATATTTT.

The genes are TRBV2 and TRBJ2-5; tentative D call: TRBD1 (5 bases). V dropped 4 bases and J dropped 3 bases, with 18 bases sitting between them. The CDR3 has 16 amino acids. Per the germline V gene, CDR1 is SNHLY and CDR2 is FYNNEI. The CDR3 protein is CASSVGQGYVKETQYF. CDR3 in DNA: TGTGCCAGCAGTGTAGGTCAGGGTTATGTCAAAGAGACCCAGTACTTC.

V is TRBV9 and J is TRBJ2-1, with 8 bases that match TRBD1. V dropped 4 bases and J dropped 2; count of bases not matched to a gene: 5. The germline V gene has CDR1 SGDLS and CDR2 YYNGEE. The length of the CDR3 is 15 residues. Here the CDR3 reads CASSQGQATYNEQFF. The CDR3 DNA is TGTGCCAGCAGCCAGGGACAGGCAACCTACAATGAGCAGTTCTTC.

The chain carries TRBV5-1 and TRBJ2-1; D is ambiguous. This CDR3 has 14 amino acids. Germline lookup yields CDR1 SGHRS and CDR2 YFSETQ. V lost 4 bases and J 4 bases, leaving 12 bases between the germline ends. CDR3 sequence reads: CASSRVSFYNEQFF. Written as DNA, the CDR3 is TGCGCCAGCAGCCGGGTGTCTTTTTACAATGAGCAGTTCTTC.

This clone has more than one count but fewer than ten. The chain has TRBV28 and TRBJ2-5, with a weak D call TRBD2 (6 bases). V was pared by 3 bases and J by 6 bases, with 11 bases between. CDR1 is MDHEN and CDR2 is SYDVKM in the germline V gene. CDR3 length: 13 residues. The CDR3, as DNA: TGTGCCAGCAGTTTTCTGGCGGGAAAGACCCAGTACTTC. It is translated as CASSFLAGKTQYF. Variable domain in full (rest from reference TRBV28 and TRBJ2-5): DVKVTQSSRYLVKRTGEKVFLECVQDMDHENMFWYRQDPGLGLRLIYFSYDVKMKEKGDIPEGYSVSREKKERFSLILESASTNQTSMYLCASSFLAGKTQYFGPGTRLLVL.

The chain has TRBV4-2 and TRBJ2-5; D may be TRBD2 (6 bases). Trimming removed 4 bases at V and 5 bases at J, with 17 bases between. The CDR3 is 15 amino acids. CDR1 is LGHNA, CDR2 YNFKEQ, per germline. CDR3 sequence (DNA): TGTGCCAGCAGCCCCGATGGAGGGGTAGGCGAGACCCAGTACTTC. Amino acid sequence: CASSPDGGVGETQYF.

The gene calls are TRBV5-1 and TRBJ2-5; possibly TRBD1 for D (6 bases). The CDR3 contains 13 residues. Trimming shortened V by 5 bases and J by 1 base, and 9 bases separated the two germline ends. Germline V gene data show CDR1 as SGHRS and CDR2 as YFSETQ. CDR3 DNA: TGCGCCAGCAGACCGGACAGCCAAGAGACCCAGTACTTC. Translation gives CASRPDSQETQYF.

The chain couples TRBV27 to TRBJ2-3, with a weak D call TRBD2 (6 bases). Germline V gene data show CDR1 as MNHEY and CDR2 as SMNVEV (reference sequence). This CDR3 has 14 residues. The V gene lost 3 bases and the J gene lost 4 bases, with 11 bases spanning the gap. The CDR3 coding sequence is TGTGCCAGCAGTTTGGAACTAGCTGCAGATACGCAGTATTTT. As protein: CASSLELAADTQYF.

J is TRBJ2-4 and V is TRBV11-2; D is undetermined. The CDR3 contains 12 residues. Per germline, CDR1 SGHAT and CDR2 FQNNGV. Between the trimmed V and J ends, which lost 1 base and 7 bases, there was a span of 5 bases. CDR3 bases: TGTGCCAGCAGCTTAGTCGGGAACATTCAGTACTTC. Translated: CASSLVGNIQYF. Combining the CDR3 with reference TRBV11-2 and TRBJ2-4 gives the whole variable domain EAGVAQSPRYKIIEKRQSVAFWCNPISGHATLYWYQQILGQGPKLLIQFQNNGVVDDSQLPKDRFSAERLKGVDSTLKIQPAKLEDSAVYLCASSLVGNIQYFGAGTRLSVL.

The chain couples TRBV2 to TRBJ2-5; 7 nucleotides match TRBD2. This CDR3 has 13 amino acids. From germline, CDR1 is SNHLY and CDR2 FYNNEI. V gave up 8 bases and J gave up 7 bases; unmatched junction bases: 10. CDR3 nucleotide sequence: TGTGCCAGCGGTCTAGCGGCCTCGGGGACCCAGTACTTC. Translated: CASGLAASGTQYF.

This chain links TRBV6-5 with TRBJ1-1; 9 nucleotides align to TRBD1. The CDR3 extends over 13 amino acids. Germline loops: CDR1 MNHEY, CDR2 SVGAGI. J was trimmed by 5 bases and V by 6 bases; bases with no gene match: 4. The CDR3 protein is CASSLQGATEAFF. The CDR3, as DNA: TGTGCCAGCAGCCTACAGGGGGCAACTGAAGCTTTCTTT.

The CDR3 here is CASSPEAGGGWNEQFF. DNA for the CDR3: TGTGCCAGCAGCCCAGAAGCGGGAGGGGGCTGGAATGAGCAGTTCTTC. The V gene is TRBV5-4, the J gene TRBJ2-1; 10 bases are shared with TRBD2. V dropped 4 bases and J dropped 7; count of bases not matched to a gene: 11. The CDR3 sequence is 16 residues long. Per germline, CDR1 SGHNT and CDR2 YYREEE (reference sequence).

The CDR3 spells CASSVAPDSAEQYF. CDR3 coding DNA: TGTGCCAGCAGCGTAGCCCCGGACAGCGCCGAGCAGTACTTC. The chain links TRBV9 to TRBJ2-7; D may be TRBD1 (6 bases). The germline V gene has CDR1 SGDLS and CDR2 YYNGEE. The V and J ends lost 0 bases and 6 bases respectively, with 13 bases between them. The CDR3 is 14 residues long.

In this sample, this clone turned up a few times. The chain is built from TRBV29-1 and TRBJ1-1; D remains ambiguous. The V gene lost 4 bases and the J gene lost 5 bases, with 14 bases spanning the gap. The CDR3 contains 13 residues. Germline loops: CDR1 SQVTM, CDR2 ANQGSEA. The CDR3 region is CSVAENRWTEAFF. The CDR3 region has the DNA TGCAGCGTTGCCGAGAATCGGTGGACTGAAGCTTTCTTT. Full variable domain (rest looked up from reference TRBV29-1 and TRBJ1-1): SAVISQKPSRDICQRGTSLTIQCQVDSQVTMMFWYRQQPGQSLTLIATANQGSEATYESGFVIDKFPISRPNLTFSTLTVSNMSPEDSSIYLCSVAENRWTEAFFGQGTRLTVV.

This chain links TRBV19 with TRBJ2-7, with D possibly matching TRBD2 (6 bases). Trimming cost V 4 bases and J 6 bases, with 16 bases left between them. This CDR3 has 14 amino acids. Germline values: CDR1 LNHDA, CDR2 SQIVND (reference sequence). CDR3 sequence: CASSRGLPWGEQYF. In DNA, the CDR3 is TGTGCCAGTAGTAGGGGACTTCCCTGGGGCGAGCAGTACTTC.

The rearrangement joins TRBV9 to TRBJ2-1, with D possibly being TRBD1 (6 bases). The germline V gene encodes CDR1 SGDLS and CDR2 YYNGEE. The CDR3 extends over 12 amino acids. Trimming pared 3 bases from V and 10 bases from J, leaving 11 bases between. Here the CDR3 DNA reads TGTGCCAGCAGCGCCTTTCAGGGGGAGCAGTTCTTC. Residues: CASSAFQGEQFF.

V usage is TRBV19 and J usage is TRBJ1-5; TRBD1 might be the D (6 bases). The CDR3 extends over 14 amino acids. V was clipped by 6 bases and J by 5 bases, with 14 bases between them. Germline CDR1 reads LNHDA; CDR2 reads SQIVND (reference sequence). The CDR3 region is CASSLQGKDQPQHF. The CDR3, as DNA: TGTGCCAGTAGCTTACAGGGAAAGGATCAGCCCCAGCATTTT.

The chain links TRBV10-3 to TRBJ2-1; 7 positions agree with TRBD2. Germline-derived CDR1 and CDR2 are ENHRY and SYGVKD. V was pared by 7 bases and J by 0 bases, with 9 bases of the junction left unmatched. This CDR3 region has 16 residues. CDR3 amino acids: CAITEVGGSSYNEQFF. As DNA, the CDR3 is TGTGCCATCACCGAGGTCGGCGGGAGCTCCTACAATGAGCAGTTCTTC.

The rearrangement links TRBV7-6 to TRBJ2-5, with 9 bases that match TRBD2. Trimming took 1 base from V and 5 from J; bases not matched to a gene: 5. Germline V CDR1 and CDR2: SGHVS, FNYEAQ. This CDR3 has 15 residues. CDR3 DNA: TGTGCCAGCAGCTTAGGAGCGGGGGGCCCCGAGACCCAGTACTTC. Encoded protein: CASSLGAGGPETQYF.

The genes are TRBV7-8 and TRBJ1-2; D not certain. Germline lookup yields CDR1 SGHVS and CDR2 FQNEAQ. V gave up 5 bases and J gave up 7 bases, with 20 bases separating them. This CDR3 contains 15 residues. The CDR3 reads CASSPGSALSGGYTF. The CDR3 DNA sequence: TGTGCCAGCAGCCCCGGGTCTGCCCTATCGGGTGGCTACACCTTC.

This chain connects TRBV5-5 to TRBJ2-1, with 7 bases fitting TRBD1. This CDR3 is built from 16 residues. V trimming: 4 bases; J trimming: 0 bases; junction bases outside the gene matches: 7. Germline CDR1 SGHKS, CDR2 YYEKEE (reference sequence). The CDR3 coding sequence is TGTGCCAGCAGCGACTCCAGGGGGTTCTCCTACAATGAGCAGTTCTTC. Translated, it gives CASSDSRGFSYNEQFF.

CDR3: CSAGQGGDEQYF. DNA of the CDR3: TGCAGCGCCGGACAGGGGGGGGACGAGCAGTACTTC. This chain connects TRBV29-1 to TRBJ2-7, with 10 bases that match TRBD1. There are 12 residues in the CDR3. With 7 bases clipped from V and 5 bases from J, the junction kept 5 bases outside the gene matches. Germline CDR1 reads SQVTM; CDR2 reads ANQGSEA.

The chain is built from TRBV5-1 and TRBJ2-5, with 10 positions matching TRBD2. V shed 0 bases and J 5 bases; nucleotides not matched to a gene: 16. Germline CDR1 is SGHRS and CDR2 is YFSETQ. CDR3 length: 19 residues. The CDR3: CASSLGRQEISGRWETQYF. The CDR3 DNA reads as TGCGCCAGCAGCTTGGGAAGACAGGAGATTAGCGGGAGGTGGGAGACCCAGTACTTC. The full variable domain, with the rest looked up from reference TRBV5-1 and TRBJ2-5, is KAGVTQTPRYLIKTRGQQVTLSCSPISGHRSVSWYQQTPGQGLQFLFEYFSETQRNKGNFPGRFSGRQFSNSRSEMNVSTLELGDSALYLCASSLGRQEISGRWETQYFGPGTRLLVL.

The chain links TRBV5-4 to TRBJ2-2; 8 bases are shared with TRBD2. The germline V gene encodes CDR1 SGHNT and CDR2 YYREEE (reference sequence). Losses at the gene ends were 0 bases for V and 5 bases for J; bases not matched to a gene: 6. The CDR3 spans 16 residues. The CDR3 DNA is TGTGCCAGCAGCTTGGAGAGCGGGAGAGGGACCGGGGAGCTGTTTTTT. Translating gives CASSLESGRGTGELFF.